Presented here are 28 T cell receptor beta chains from one specimen sequenced in a study of blood T cell repertoires in COVID-19 (dated by TCRdb to the early 2020s). The library was obtained by the immunoSEQ multiplex PCR assay. Held by TCRdb, this immuneACCESS table contains in-frame sequences only and omits some clones. Under half of the omission traces to an unresolved V gene where checked; the cause of the rest is unknown. Present in this sample are tens of thousands of clones, about 91% of which were seen just once. The top ten clonotypes cover 7.5% to 10% of the sample. The material sequenced was peripheral blood. These receptors were collected from a woman in her 70s with acute or convalescent COVID-19.

The chain combines TRBV30 with TRBJ2-2; D is possibly TRBD1 (6 bases). Germline CDR1 reads GTSNPN; CDR2 reads SVGIG (reference sequence). CDR3 length: 14 residues. Trimming took 4 bases from V and 5 from J, leaving 14 bases between them. This CDR3 is CAWKSQGVTGELFF. CDR3 in DNA: TGTGCCTGGAAGTCACAGGGTGTAACCGGGGAGCTGTTTTTT.

This clone appeared once. This chain uses TRBV3-1 (or the pseudogene TRBV3-2) with TRBJ2-5; no clear D. Trimming stripped 0 bases from V and 5 bases from J, with 4 bases between. The CDR3 has 12 residues. CDR1 is LGHDT, CDR2 YNNKEL, per germline (reference sequence). CDR3 coding DNA: TGTGCCAGCAGCCAAGATCCGGAGACCCAGTACTTC. Its translation is CASSQDPETQYF.

V gene TRBV5-5 combines with J gene TRBJ1-5; tentatively, D is TRBD1 (6 bases). Germline CDR1 is SGHKS and CDR2 is YYEKEE (reference sequence). The V end was cut by 0 bases, the J end by 0 bases, with 22 bases between. CDR3 size: 20 residues. The CDR3, as DNA: TGTGCCAGCAGCTTGGCCGCTTCCAAACAGGGATTCTATAGCAATCAGCCCCAGCATTTT. This gives the protein CASSLAASKQGFYSNQPQHF.

The gene calls are TRBV10-3 and TRBJ2-7; 12 bases map to TRBD2. Germline V gene sequence: CDR1 ENHRY, CDR2 SYGVKD. The V gene end was trimmed by 10 bases and the J gene end by 4 bases; junction bases not matched to a gene: 5. This CDR3 is built from 13 residues. CDR3 amino acids: CATRLAGEYEQYF. The DNA of the CDR3 is TGTGCCACAAGACTAGCGGGAGAGTACGAGCAGTACTTC.

This sequence joins TRBV6-5 and TRBJ2-7; 14 bases are a match to TRBD2. CDR3 size: 15 residues. Germline CDR1 MNHEY, CDR2 SVGAGI. V gave up 7 bases and J gave up 2 bases; unmatched junction bases: 4. This CDR3 reads CASNRLAGGPYEQYF. For the CDR3, the DNA is TGTGCCAGCAATCGACTAGCGGGAGGGCCCTACGAGCAGTACTTC.

This clone was observed a single time. The genes are TRBV15 and TRBJ2-3; 8 positions agree with TRBD1. The ends lost 0 bases at V and 3 bases at J; junction bases unmatched: 5. The V gene's germline CDR1 is LNHNV and CDR2 YYDKDF (reference sequence). The CDR3 has 16 amino acids. The CDR3 here is CATSRDRGLRTDTQYF. CDR3 sequence (DNA): TGTGCCACCAGCAGAGACAGGGGGCTGAGGACAGATACGCAGTATTTT. The variable domain in full, with the rest retrieved from reference TRBV15 and TRBJ2-3, is DAMVIQNPRYQVTQFGKPVTLSCSQTLNHNVMYWYQQKSSQAPKLLFHYYDKDFNNEADTPDNFQSRRPNTSFCFLDIRSPGLGDTAMYLCATSRDRGLRTDTQYFGPGTRLTVL.

This chain uses TRBV7-3 with TRBJ1-6; D possibly corresponds to TRBD1 (5 bases). CDR3 length equals 15 residues. The V and J ends lost 5 bases and 2 bases respectively, with 10 bases between them. Germline V gene data show CDR1 as SGHTA and CDR2 as FQGTGA. In DNA, the CDR3 is TGTGCCAGCAGCATCACAGGAACCTATAATTCACCCCTCCACTTT. Amino acid sequence: CASSITGTYNSPLHF.

This chain uses TRBV11-2 with TRBJ2-1; 11 bases match TRBD2. This CDR3 region has 15 residues. The J segment lost 2 bases and the V segment lost 5 bases, leaving 2 bases of the junction unmatched. The germline V gene encodes CDR1 SGHAT and CDR2 FQNNGV. The CDR3 DNA follows: TGTGCCAGCAGCATAGCGGGGGGGACCTACAATGAGCAGTTCTTC. Its protein product is CASSIAGGTYNEQFF.

The chain couples TRBV29-1 to TRBJ1-2; the D is unclear. CDR3 size: 11 residues. Trimming pared 6 bases from V and 0 bases from J, leaving 5 bases between. Germline CDR1 SQVTM, CDR2 ANQGSEA. CDR3 sequence reads: CSVGTNYGYTF. In DNA form, the CDR3 reads TGCAGCGTCGGGACTAACTATGGCTACACCTTC.

The chain has TRBV9 and TRBJ1-6; D possibly corresponds to TRBD1 (5 bases). From germline, CDR1 is SGDLS and CDR2 YYNGEE. CDR3 length equals 14 residues. Trimming removed 3 bases at V and 7 bases at J, with 11 bases between. CDR3 region: CASSGGTKNSPLHF. The CDR3 nucleotides are TGTGCCAGCAGCGGCGGGACGAAGAATTCACCCCTCCACTTT.

The chain couples TRBV6-6 to TRBJ1-1; unclear D gene. Germline V CDR1 and CDR2: MNHNY, SVGAGI (reference sequence). The CDR3 is 13 residues long. V was clipped by 7 bases and J by 5 bases, with 14 bases between them. The chain's CDR3 is CASIPPEGTEAFF. CDR3 nucleotide sequence: TGTGCCAGCATCCCGCCGGAGGGAACTGAAGCTTTCTTT.

The chain combines TRBV4-1 with TRBJ2-7, with D maybe TRBD2 (5 bases). V gave up 3 bases and J gave up 3 bases, with 21 bases separating them. The CDR3 covers 17 residues. Germline V gives CDR1 MGHRA, CDR2 YSYEKL. This chain's CDR3 is CASSQRGFQDGGYEQYF. Written as DNA, the CDR3 is TGCGCCAGCAGCCAGAGAGGGTTTCAGGACGGAGGCTACGAGCAGTACTTC.

V gene TRBV3-1 (or the pseudogene TRBV3-2) combines with J gene TRBJ2-7; maybe TRBD2 (6 bases). Trimming cost V 0 bases and J 2 bases, with 11 bases left between them. Germline loops: CDR1 LGHDT, CDR2 YNNKEL (reference sequence). The CDR3 is made up of 15 amino acids. CDR3 DNA sequence: TGTGCCAGCAGCCAAGATTCCGGGGGTACCTACGAGCAGTACTTC. Its protein product is CASSQDSGGTYEQYF.

This clone came up a few times. The chain carries TRBV9 and TRBJ1-6; the D gene is possibly TRBD1 (5 bases). V was clipped by 0 bases and J by 7 bases, with 11 bases between them. The CDR3 totals 15 residues. The V gene's germline CDR1 is SGDLS and CDR2 YYNGEE. The CDR3 is CASSVESGGNSPLHF. The CDR3 DNA follows: TGTGCCAGCAGCGTAGAGTCGGGGGGAAATTCACCCCTCCACTTT.

The V gene is TRBV18, the J gene TRBJ2-7; possible D gene TRBD1, 5 bases. The V end was cut by 4 bases, the J end by 2 bases, with 9 bases between. This CDR3 contains 13 residues. From germline, CDR1 is KGHSH and CDR2 LQKENI. This CDR3 reads CASSLQDTYEQYF. In DNA, the CDR3 is TGTGCCAGCTCACTACAGGATACCTACGAGCAGTACTTC.

This chain links TRBV5-4 with TRBJ2-5, with no clear D. There are 12 residues in the CDR3. Germline assignment: CDR1 SGHNT and CDR2 YYREEE (reference sequence). V gave up 0 bases and J gave up 5 bases, with 5 bases separating them. CDR3 in amino acids: CASSLASETQYF. DNA of the CDR3: TGTGCCAGCAGCTTGGCCTCGGAGACCCAGTACTTC.

The chain couples TRBV6-5 to TRBJ2-2; the match to TRBD1 covers 9 bases. The V segment lost 1 base and the J segment 1 base; nucleotides outside the gene matches: 1. This CDR3 comprises 16 residues. The germline gives CDR1 MNHEY, CDR2 SVGAGI. The CDR3 nucleotides read TGTGCCAGCAGTTACTTGGGACAGGGGAACACCGGGGAGCTGTTTTTT. Protein: CASSYLGQGNTGELFF.

The genes are TRBV2 and TRBJ2-6; 12 positions match TRBD2. J lost 1 base, V lost 6 bases, and 7 bases had no gene match. CDR3 length: 18 amino acids. The germline V gene encodes CDR1 SNHLY and CDR2 FYNNEI. The CDR3 DNA reads TGTGCCAGCAGGGGGACTAGCGGGCTTTTTTCTGGGGCCAACGTCCTGACTTTC. Its protein is CASRGTSGLFSGANVLTF. Complete variable domain (other parts from reference TRBV2 and TRBJ2-6): EPEVTQTPSHQVTQMGQEVILRCVPISNHLYFYWYRQILGQKVEFLVSFYNNEISEKSEIFDDQFSVERPDGSNFTLKIRSTKLEDSAMYFCASRGTSGLFSGANVLTFGAGSRLTVL.

The genes are TRBV9 and TRBJ2-1; TRBD2 aligns across 9 bases. This CDR3 has 17 amino acids. The germline gives CDR1 SGDLS, CDR2 YYNGEE. J was trimmed by 2 bases and V by 4 bases; bases with no gene match: 10. The CDR3 protein is CASSTRGASGAYNEQFF. The DNA for the CDR3 is TGTGCCAGCAGCACCCGGGGGGCTAGCGGGGCCTACAATGAGCAGTTCTTC.

The CDR3 sequence: CASSDPGNEETQYF. The CDR3 nucleotides are TGTGCCAGCAGTGACCCAGGGAATGAAGAGACCCAGTACTTC. The V and J genes are TRBV2 and TRBJ2-5; a weak D match, TRBD1 (5 bases). Germline V gene lookup returns CDR1 SNHLY and CDR2 FYNNEI. The length of the CDR3 is 14 residues. V was clipped by 3 bases and J by 3 bases, with 11 bases between them.

This sequence joins TRBV4-1 and TRBJ2-1, with a possible D match to TRBD2 (5 bases). The CDR3 extends over 13 amino acids. V shed 1 base and J shed 6 bases, with 7 bases lying between them. The germline CDR1 and CDR2 sequences are MGHRA and YSYEKL. The CDR3, as DNA: TGCGCCAGCAGCCAAGTGGGGAGCAATGAGCAGTTCTTC. It yields the protein CASSQVGSNEQFF.

The genes are TRBV10-3 and TRBJ1-1; D gene uncertain. CDR1 is ENHRY, CDR2 SYGVKD, per germline. This CDR3 has 14 amino acids. Trimming removed 8 bases at V and 1 base at J, with 14 bases between. The CDR3 sequence: CAIGAPMGNTEAFF. Here the CDR3 DNA reads TGTGCCATCGGAGCCCCGATGGGGAACACTGAAGCTTTCTTT.

The rearrangement joins TRBV5-1 to TRBJ2-5, with a weak D call TRBD1 (6 bases). The CDR3 consists of 14 residues. The germline V gene has CDR1 SGHRS and CDR2 YFSETQ. Deletions cut 2 bases from V and 4 bases from J, with 12 bases between. The CDR3 DNA reads TGCGCCAGCAGCTTCCCGGGACAAGGAGAGACCCAGTACTTC. This gives the protein CASSFPGQGETQYF. The whole variable domain, filled in from reference TRBV5-1 and TRBJ2-5, reads KAGVTQTPRYLIKTRGQQVTLSCSPISGHRSVSWYQQTPGQGLQFLFEYFSETQRNKGNFPGRFSGRQFSNSRSEMNVSTLELGDSALYLCASSFPGQGETQYFGPGTRLLVL.

The chain is built from TRBV14 and TRBJ1-2, with 8 bases lining up with TRBD1. This CDR3 has 14 residues. Germline assignment: CDR1 SGHDN and CDR2 FVKESK. Trimming removed 7 bases from V and 4 bases from J; junction bases left unmatched: 8. CDR3 protein: CASTDGQGSYGYTF. In nucleotides, the CDR3 is TGTGCCAGCACAGATGGACAGGGTTCCTATGGCTACACCTTC.

CDR3 sequence (DNA): TGCAGCGTCCCACAGGGCGGCGGGGAGCTGTTTTTT. As protein: CSVPQGGGELFF. The chain carries TRBV29-1 and TRBJ2-2, with D possibly TRBD1 on 6 matching bases. The CDR3 consists of 12 residues. In germline, CDR1 is SQVTM, CDR2 ANQGSEA. Trimming removed 6 bases from V and 7 bases from J, with 12 bases in between.

CDR3 loop: CASSPGTVVWDTQYF. The CDR3 DNA is TGTGCCAGCAGCCCTGGGACAGTCGTATGGGATACGCAGTATTTT. The V call is TRBV13, the J call TRBJ2-3; 7 bases map to TRBD1. From germline, CDR1 is PRHDT and CDR2 FYEKMQ (reference sequence). The CDR3 is 15 residues long. Unmatched junction bases numbered 11, after V lost 5 bases and J lost 6 bases.

The rearrangement links TRBV6-5 to TRBJ2-7, with TRBD2 as a possible D gene (5 bases). V lost 4 bases to trimming and J lost 0 bases, with 10 bases between them. CDR1 MNHEY and CDR2 SVGAGI come from the germline V gene. The CDR3 sequence is 14 residues long. The CDR3 is CASSSSPSSYEQYF. In DNA form, the CDR3 reads TGTGCCAGCAGTTCTAGCCCCAGCTCCTACGAGCAGTACTTC.

The chain carries TRBV27 and TRBJ2-7; a weak D match, TRBD2 (6 bases). This CDR3 contains 17 residues. Trimming took off 2 bases at V and 0 bases at J, with 17 bases between the two ends. CDR1 is MNHEY and CDR2 is SMNVEV in the germline V gene (reference sequence). Here the CDR3 reads CASSLSVPQAGSYEQYF. CDR3 coding DNA: TGTGCCAGCAGTTTAAGTGTCCCCCAAGCGGGCTCCTACGAGCAGTACTTC.